Below are 29 T cell receptor beta chains sequenced from a single sample in a study of low-dose radiotherapy and immunotherapy resistance in tumors. The time point is: after trial treatment. Treatment noted: LDRT plus nivolumab, ipilimumab, low-dose cyclophosphamide and aspirin (RACIN trial). With TRAV- and TRBV-specific primers, first-strand cDNA was made, covering the alpha and beta chains. TCR amplification ran 20 PCR cycles using constant-region and V-primer adapter primers. TCRdb itself ran the reads through MiXCR, one entry per CDR3 protein. Counted here are 65,000 to 95,000 distinct CDR3 sequences, under 20% occurring once; the ten biggest clones make up 1.1% to 1.5%. Sequencing was performed on PBMCs, taken after low-dose radiotherapy plus immunotherapy. These receptors all come from a male donor with prostate cancer.

The chain carries TRBV21-1 and TRBJ1-4; TRBD1 is the table's D call, not checked against the DNA. TRBV21-1 is a pseudogene locus. CDR3 length equals 18 residues. CDR3 residues: CASSNTPTGSEIGEKLFF. In nucleotides, the CDR3 is TGTGCCAGCAGCAATACGCCGACAGGTTCGGAAATCGGGGAAAAACTGTTTTTT.

The table lists this clonotype with many counts. The chain joins TRBV28 to TRBJ2-3; D is unclear. CDR3 size: 12 residues. Looked up from germline, CDR1 is MDHEN and CDR2 is SYDVKM. V shed 4 bases and J shed 1 base, with 3 bases lying between them. In nucleotides, the CDR3 is TGTGCCAGCAGTTGGGGCACAGATACGCAGTATTTT. It specifies CASSWGTDTQYF.

This clonotype has a count of ten or more. The rearrangement joins TRBV27 to TRBJ2-2; 7 positions agree with TRBD1. The CDR3 is made up of 13 amino acids. V was pared by 8 bases and J by 3 bases, with 3 bases of the junction left unmatched. The germline V gene has CDR1 MNHEY and CDR2 SMNVEV (reference sequence). Written as DNA, the CDR3 is TGTGCCAGCGGAGACAGGGACACCGGGGAGCTGTTTTTT. This sequence encodes CASGDRDTGELFF.

This clonotype was found many times. V gene TRBV10-3 combines with J gene TRBJ2-3, with a possible D match to TRBD1 (6 bases). The V end lost 10 bases, the J end lost 2 bases, and 13 bases lay between the germline ends. CDR1 is ENHRY, CDR2 SYGVKD, per germline. CDR3 length: 13 amino acids. In nucleotides, the CDR3 is TGTGCCACCCGGACAGACGCCACAGATACGCAGTATTTT. This sequence encodes CATRTDATDTQYF.

This clonotype was counted many times. The rearrangement joins TRBV6-2 or TRBV6-3 to TRBJ2-7; 9 nucleotides match TRBD1. V shed 2 bases and J 4 bases; nucleotides not matched to a gene: 3. The CDR3 totals 14 residues. Germline V gene lookup returns CDR1 MNHEY and CDR2 SVGEGT. The CDR3 DNA follows: TGTGCCAGCAGTTACGGGACAGGGCGGTACGAGCAGTACTTC. This sequence encodes CASSYGTGRYEQYF.

This clonotype was picked up a small number of times. In DNA form, the CDR3 reads TGCGCCAGCAGCGCTCGACTAGCGCCAACAGGGGGTGAGCAGTTCTTC. Encoded protein: CASSARLAPTGGEQFF. The chain joins TRBV5-1 to TRBJ2-1; D tentatively reads TRBD1 or TRBD2 (8 bases each). Germline loops: CDR1 SGHRS, CDR2 YFSETQ. The CDR3 is 16 residues long. Trimming pared 4 bases from V and 9 bases from J, leaving 23 bases between.

As regards this clonotype: The junction shows a germline mismatch at one end, possibly a read error. The chain uses TRBV6-6 and TRBJ2-7, with TRBD1 matching over 8 bases. Germline lookup yields CDR1 MNHNY and CDR2 SVGAGI (reference sequence). The CDR3 contains 14 residues. The CDR3 protein is CDSRNRGSYNEQYF. The DNA for the CDR3 is TGTGACAGCAGAAACAGGGGGTCCTACAATGAGCAGTACTTC.

On this clonotype itself: No DNA is shown, since the ends of the CDR3 on it are uncertain; the CDR3 is the one TCRdb lists. The chain joins TRBV13 to TRBJ2-2. The CDR3 comprises 15 residues, both ends counted. Germline assignment: CDR1 PRHDT and CDR2 FYEKMQ (reference sequence). The CDR3 spells CASSRRTNTGELFFF.

This clonotype was recorded at least ten times. The rearrangement links TRBV4-3 to TRBJ2-7; 7 positions match TRBD2. CDR1 and CDR2 from the germline V gene are LGHNA and YSLEER. The V and J ends lost 0 bases and 5 bases, in that order; junction bases with no gene match: 7. The CDR3 is 15 amino acids. CDR3 nucleotides: TGCGCCAGCAGCCAAGATTCCGGGAGGCAGAACGAGCAGTACTTC. Translation gives CASSQDSGRQNEQYF.

This clonotype was counted at least ten times. The rearrangement joins TRBV7-2 to TRBJ2-7; D might be TRBD1 or TRBD2, each matching 5 bases. This CDR3 contains 18 residues. Germline lookup yields CDR1 SGHTA and CDR2 FQGNSA. Trimming shortened V by 0 bases and J by 6 bases, and 24 bases separated the two germline ends. CDR3 residues: CASSLAARVAGSSAEQYF. CDR3 bases: TGTGCCAGCAGCTTAGCCGCCCGAGTTGCAGGGAGTAGTGCCGAGCAGTACTTC.

This clonotype was seen ten or more times. The chain combines TRBV6-5 with TRBJ2-2; D unclear. Trimming took off 2 bases at V and 4 bases at J, with 14 bases between the two ends. The CDR3 loop spans 16 amino acids. Germline CDR1 reads MNHEY; CDR2 reads SVGAGI. This CDR3 is CASSYAQYSTTGELFF. CDR3 DNA sequence: TGTGCCAGCAGTTACGCGCAGTACTCGACCACCGGGGAGCTGTTTTTT.

This clonotype was seen only a few times. The rearrangement links TRBV28 to TRBJ2-2, with 11 positions matching TRBD2. The V gene's germline CDR1 is MDHEN and CDR2 SYDVKM. J was trimmed by 1 base and V by 11 bases; bases with no gene match: 3. This CDR3 is built from 14 residues. This CDR3 is CALGTSGNTGELFF. For the CDR3, the DNA is TGTGCCCTAGGGACTAGCGGGAACACCGGGGAGCTGTTTTTT.

Many counts were recorded for this clonotype. This chain joins TRBV20-1 and TRBJ2-7, with D possibly TRBD1 on 6 matching bases. The CDR3 consists of 14 residues. The germline V and J ends were trimmed by 5 bases and 2 bases, with 16 bases remaining between them. Germline values: CDR1 DFQATT, CDR2 SNEGSKA (reference sequence). The chain's CDR3 is CSAYRQAETYEQYF. CDR3 nucleotide sequence: TGCAGTGCTTATCGACAGGCGGAAACCTACGAGCAGTACTTC.

This clonotype was recorded many times. The rearrangement links TRBV7-8 to TRBJ2-1, with D tentatively TRBD2 (8 bases). Germline CDR1 is SGHVS and CDR2 is FQNEAQ. This CDR3 region has 17 residues. Trimming left V 5 bases short and J 2 bases short, with 19 bases between. CDR3: CASSKLGGGRPYNEQFF. CDR3 sequence (DNA): TGTGCCAGCAGCAAATTAGGGGGCGGGAGGCCCTACAATGAGCAGTTCTTC. The full variable domain, rest sourced from reference TRBV7-8 and TRBJ2-1, is GAGVSQSPRYKVAKRGQDVALRCDPISGHVSLFWYQQALGQGPEFLTYFQNEAQLDKSGLPSDRFFAERPEGSVSTLKIQRTQQEDSAVYLCASSKLGGGRPYNEQFFGPGTRLTVL.

The sample holds many counts of this clonotype. The chain links TRBV29-1 to TRBJ1-1; a possible D gene is TRBD1 (5 bases). Germline V gives CDR1 SQVTM, CDR2 ANQGSEA. The CDR3 has 12 amino acids. Trimming removed 6 bases at V and 5 bases at J, with 13 bases between. The CDR3 nucleotides are TGCAGCGTAAATCGGGGGGTTACTGAAGCTTTCTTT. Protein sequence: CSVNRGVTEAFF.

This clonotype was counted at least ten times. The V call is TRBV19, the J call TRBJ2-7; D is undetermined. The germline V gene has CDR1 LNHDA and CDR2 SQIVND (reference sequence). Trimming cost V 5 bases and J 6 bases, with 11 bases left between them. There are 12 residues in the CDR3. In DNA form, the CDR3 reads TGTGCCAGTAGTGGAAGGCCCGGCGAGCAGTACTTC. Protein sequence: CASSGRPGEQYF.

The genes are TRBV27 and TRBJ2-1, with D possibly TRBD2 on 6 matching bases. V was trimmed by 8 bases and J by 4 bases, leaving 21 bases between them. CDR3 length: 16 residues. Germline V gene lookup returns CDR1 MNHEY and CDR2 SMNVEV (reference sequence). CDR3 protein: CASSMGGAAIYNEQFF. CDR3 sequence (DNA): TGTGCCAGCTCTATGGGCGGGGCTGCTATTTACAATGAGCAGTTCTTC.

This clonotype has ten or more counts. The rearrangement uses TRBV7-2 and TRBJ2-1; D may be TRBD2 (6 bases). The CDR3 has 16 residues. Germline CDR1 is SGHTA and CDR2 is FQGNSA. V was cut by 2 bases and J by 2 bases, with 13 bases left in between. In nucleotides, the CDR3 is TGTGCCAGCAGCTTAAACGGCGGGGTCGCCTACAATGAGCAGTTCTTC. It encodes CASSLNGGVAYNEQFF. Using reference TRBV7-2 and TRBJ2-1 for the parts outside the CDR3, the full variable domain is GAGVSQSPSNKVTEKGKDVELRCDPISGHTALYWYRQSLGQGLEFLIYFQGNSAPDKSGLPSDRFSAERTGGSVSTLTIQRTQQEDSAVYLCASSLNGGVAYNEQFFGPGTRLTVL.

The gene calls are TRBV28 and TRBJ2-2, with 12 bases identical to TRBD1. The CDR3 is made up of 15 amino acids. Trimming at V came to 6 bases and at J to 8 bases, leaving 7 bases not matched to a gene. Per the germline V gene, CDR1 is MDHEN and CDR2 is SYDVKM. The CDR3 sequence is CASRSGQGATGELFF. CDR3 nucleotide sequence: TGTGCCAGCAGGTCGGGACAGGGGGCTACGGGGGAGCTGTTTTTT.

This clonotype was detected ten times or more. The chain employs TRBV10-3 and TRBJ2-5, with 10 bases that match TRBD2. The junction had 9 bases not matched to a gene; V was cut back by 4 bases and J by 4 bases. The CDR3 length is 16 residues. Germline V gene sequence: CDR1 ENHRY, CDR2 SYGVKD. The CDR3 sequence is CAISVGTSVGGETQYF. In nucleotides, the CDR3 is TGTGCCATCAGTGTCGGGACTAGCGTTGGGGGAGAGACCCAGTACTTC.

Ten or more counts support this clonotype. The rearrangement links TRBV19 to TRBJ2-1, with a tentative D call TRBD1 (6 bases). This CDR3 comprises 15 residues. Germline CDR1 reads LNHDA; CDR2 reads SQIVND (reference sequence). Trimming left V 1 base short and J 5 bases short, with 12 bases between. The CDR3 nucleotides are TGTGCCAGTAGTATAGGGAACACAGGGAACAATGAGCAGTTCTTC. Its protein product is CASSIGNTGNNEQFF.

This clonotype was seen at least ten times. The V and J genes are TRBV5-6 and TRBJ2-5, with TRBD1 as a possible D gene (6 bases). The germline V and J ends were trimmed by 0 bases and 5 bases, with 17 bases remaining between them. This CDR3 spans 16 amino acids. Germline values: CDR1 SGHDT, CDR2 YYEEEE. CDR3 DNA sequence: TGTGCCAGCAGCTTGGGTGACGGACAGCTAAGGGAGACCCAGTACTTC. Its translation: CASSLGDGQLRETQYF.

Worth noting for this clonotype: A far larger clone is only one base removed, so a read error is likely. This chain connects TRBV7-2 to TRBJ2-7; 8 bases are a match to TRBD2. The V gene's germline CDR1 is SGHTA and CDR2 FQGNSA. V was pared by 1 base and J by 7 bases, with 12 bases of the junction left unmatched. This CDR3 spans 16 amino acids. The CDR3 reads CASSLVRVAGQNEQYF. The CDR3 DNA sequence: TGTGCCAGCAGCTTAGTCAGGGTAGCGGGACAAAATGAGCAGTACTTC.

This clonotype was counted at least ten times. The J gene is TRBJ2-7, the V gene TRBV7-2; 7 bases line up with TRBD2. CDR3 size: 15 residues. Germline values: CDR1 SGHTA, CDR2 FQGNSA. Unmatched junction bases numbered 9, after V lost 5 bases and J lost 2 bases. The CDR3 DNA sequence: TGTGCCAGCAGCCTCGCTAAGCGGGGTGCCTACGAGCAGTACTTC. This gives the protein CASSLAKRGAYEQYF.

The gene calls are TRBV7-8 and TRBJ1-5, with D unresolved. The CDR3 covers 15 residues. With 5 bases removed from V and 2 bases from J, the gap between germline ends came to 13 bases. CDR1 and CDR2 from the germline V gene are SGHVS and FQNEAQ. The CDR3 nucleotides are TGTGCCAGCAGCCCTGAGAGGCAGCGCAATCAGCCCCAGCATTTT. Its protein product is CASSPERQRNQPQHF.

The chain has TRBV7-3 and TRBJ2-2; 8 bases line up with TRBD2. Per germline, CDR1 SGHTA and CDR2 FQGTGA. V trimming: 5 bases; J trimming: 2 bases; junction bases outside the gene matches: 10. This CDR3 contains 17 residues. CDR3 DNA: TGTGCCAGCAGCCCAAGCGGGACTAGGGGAAACACCGGGGAGCTGTTTTTT. As protein: CASSPSGTRGNTGELFF.

Many counts were recorded for this clonotype. The rearrangement joins TRBV28 to TRBJ1-1; D is perhaps TRBD1 (5 bases). Trimming took off 6 bases at V and 4 bases at J, with 12 bases between the two ends. The CDR3 consists of 13 residues. Germline assignment: CDR1 MDHEN and CDR2 SYDVKM. DNA of the CDR3: TGTGCCAGCAGGTCGGGGGTAGGCACTGAAGCTTTCTTT. It translates to CASRSGVGTEAFF.

The table lists this clonotype with many counts. This chain joins TRBV5-1 and TRBJ2-5; the D gene is possibly TRBD1 (5 bases). V lost 0 bases and J 1 base, leaving 10 bases between the germline ends. The CDR3 sequence is 15 residues long. Germline V gene sequence: CDR1 SGHRS, CDR2 YFSETQ. The CDR3 region is CASSLGGGSQETQYF. The CDR3 DNA reads as TGCGCCAGCAGCTTGGGGGGCGGCAGCCAAGAGACCCAGTACTTC.

This clonotype was counted ten times or more. V and J are TRBV6-2 or TRBV6-3 and TRBJ2-1; 14 positions match TRBD2. V lost 5 bases to trimming and J lost 4 bases; unmatched junction nucleotides: 1. CDR3 length: 15 residues. CDR1 is MNHEY and CDR2 is SVGEGT in the germline V gene. The CDR3 coding sequence is TGTGCCAGCAGTCGACTAGCGGGAGGGTACAATGAGCAGTTCTTC. Its translation is CASSRLAGGYNEQFF.